One and the same sample provided the 11 T cell receptor beta chains below, sequenced in a study of response to subunit inactivated influenza vaccine. TCRdb passed the RT-PCR reads through MiXCR, listing each CDR3 protein once. Among roughly 700,000 distinct CDR3 sequences listed, approximately 15% were seen once. The material was PBMCs from blood, obtained about 14 days before vaccination. The receptor source for this set is a man aged 45 to 65 who received an inactivated influenza vaccine.

The J gene is TRBJ2-7, the V gene TRBV12-3 or TRBV12-4; TRBD1 is a possible D gene (5 bases). This CDR3 has 15 residues. Trimming shortened V by 4 bases and J by 4 bases, and 17 bases separated the two germline ends. The CDR3 bases are TGTGCCAGCAGTTCGACAGTTCTAAACCCTTACGAGCAGTACTTC. Its translation is CASSSTVLNPYEQYF.

This clonotype came up a few times. This sequence joins TRBV4-3 and TRBJ2-1; 9 nucleotides line up with TRBD2. Trimming cost V 6 bases and J 9 bases; bases outside gene matches: 12. The CDR3 is 15 residues long. Germline V gene lookup returns CDR1 LGHNA and CDR2 YSLEER. The CDR3 DNA reads as TGCGCCAGCAGTCGTTCTATTCTAGCGGGACTTGAGCAGTTCTTC. Translated, it gives CASSRSILAGLEQFF.

In this sample, this clonotype turned up many times. The genes are TRBV20-1 and TRBJ2-5; the D gene is possibly TRBD1 (5 bases). Germline loops: CDR1 DFQATT, CDR2 SNEGSKA (reference sequence). This CDR3 has 10 amino acids. With 6 bases removed from V and 7 bases from J, the gap between germline ends came to 9 bases. CDR3 sequence (DNA): TGCAGTGCCCAGGGTGCGACCCAGTACTTC. This encodes CSAQGATQYF.

This clonotype was recorded a few times. This sequence joins TRBV29-1 and TRBJ2-5; no firm D call. The CDR3 is 14 amino acids. Per the germline V gene, CDR1 is SQVTM and CDR2 is ANQGSEA. Trimming took off 1 base at V and 3 bases at J, with 12 bases between the two ends. CDR3 DNA sequence: TGCAGCGTTGAAGGCCGGGTCTGGGAAGAGACCCAGTACTTC. This codes for CSVEGRVWEETQYF. Complete variable domain (other parts from reference TRBV29-1 and TRBJ2-5): SAVISQKPSRDICQRGTSLTIQCQVDSQVTMMFWYRQQPGQSLTLIATANQGSEATYESGFVIDKFPISRPNLTFSTLTVSNMSPEDSSIYLCSVEGRVWEETQYFGPGTRLLVL.

J is TRBJ2-7 and V is TRBV20-1; 9 bases match TRBD2. J gave up 2 bases and V 3 bases, and 5 bases lay outside the gene matches. There are 14 residues in the CDR3. Germline V lookup: CDR1 DFQATT, CDR2 SNEGSKA (reference sequence). The CDR3 DNA is TGCAGTGCTAGCCCTAGCGGGGTACCCTACGAGCAGTACTTC. It is translated as CSASPSGVPYEQYF.

This clonotype has more than one count but fewer than ten. V gene TRBV7-3 combines with J gene TRBJ2-3; D not resolved. The CDR3 spans 15 residues. With 5 bases removed from V and 0 bases from J, the gap between germline ends came to 12 bases. Germline V gene data show CDR1 as SGHTA and CDR2 as FQGTGA. Here the CDR3 reads CASSPFTTSTDTQYF. The CDR3 DNA sequence: TGTGCCAGCAGCCCCTTTACCACTAGCACAGATACGCAGTATTTT. The variable domain in full, completed from reference TRBV7-3 and TRBJ2-3, reads GAGVSQTPSNKVTEKGKYVELRCDPISGHTALYWYRQSLGQGPEFLIYFQGTGAADDSGLPNDRFFAVRPEGSVSTLKIQRTERGDSAVYLCASSPFTTSTDTQYFGPGTRLTVL.

This clonotype was seen repeatedly, ten times or more. The chain recombines TRBV24-1 with TRBJ1-2; D gene unclear. The V gene's germline CDR1 is KGHDR and CDR2 SFDVKD. V lost 5 bases, J lost 5 bases, and 11 bases lay in between. The CDR3 is made up of 13 amino acids. CDR3 residues: CATSVHSEYGYTF. CDR3 DNA sequence: TGTGCCACCAGTGTACATAGCGAGTATGGCTACACCTTC.

Points on this clonotype: Possible read error: a much larger clone is one base away. This rearrangement joins TRBV6-1 to TRBJ2-1, with 12 bases lining up with TRBD2. In germline, CDR1 is MNHNS, CDR2 SASEGT. This CDR3 is built from 14 residues. The CDR3 DNA follows: TGTGCCAGCAGCGAAGGACTAGCGGGAACTGAGCAGTCCTTC. Translation gives CASSEGLAGTEQSF.

This clonotype was recorded at least ten times. The rearrangement joins TRBV9 to TRBJ2-7, with TRBD2 identical over 8 bases. The ends lost 0 bases at V and 0 bases at J; junction bases unmatched: 2. The CDR3 has 15 residues. Per germline, CDR1 SGDLS and CDR2 YYNGEE. CDR3 region: CASSVAGTSSYEQYF. The CDR3 DNA follows: TGTGCCAGCAGCGTAGCCGGGACTAGCTCCTACGAGCAGTACTTC.

As for this clonotype: Relative to the germline gene, one junction end is altered; a read error may explain this. This chain connects TRBV4-1 to TRBJ1-5; D is ambiguous. From germline, CDR1 is MGHRA and CDR2 YSYEKL. The length of the CDR3 is 17 residues. The CDR3 DNA follows: TGCGCCAGCAGCGAAGAACAAGCCCTTCTTAGCAATCAGCCCCAGCATTTT. It specifies CASSEEQALLSNQPQHF.

This clonotype was counted a few times. The gene calls are TRBV6-2 or TRBV6-3 and TRBJ2-1; 11 positions match TRBD2. Trimming at V came to 4 bases and at J to 2 bases, leaving 10 bases not matched to a gene. Germline CDR1 and CDR2: MNHEY and SVGEGT. The CDR3 loop spans 18 amino acids. The CDR3 region is CASSSGTSGTRPYNEQFF. CDR3 nucleotides: TGTGCCAGCAGTTCCGGGACTAGCGGAACTCGTCCCTACAATGAGCAGTTCTTC.